The 4 T cell receptor beta chains below were found in one sample sequenced in a study of shared clonotypes between healthy human individuals. TCRdb's table, derived via immunoSEQ multiplex PCR, lists solely in-frame clones and lacks some. The profile shows 550,000 to 700,000 clones, roughly 72% of them singletons. Sequenced sample: memory CD4+ T cells sorted from blood. Subset defined: CD45RA-negative fraction. These receptors all stem from a woman aged 25 to 45 in good health.

This chain joins TRBV5-1 and TRBJ1-1; D is possibly TRBD1 (5 bases). This CDR3 region has 12 residues. Germline loops: CDR1 SGHRS, CDR2 YFSETQ. Trimming pared 4 bases from V and 8 bases from J, leaving 12 bases between. The CDR3 bases are TGCGCCAGCAGCCCCGGGGGTCTGGAAGCTTTCTTT. Translating gives CASSPGGLEAFF.

This clone appeared a few times. The chain links TRBV5-4 to TRBJ1-1; D possibly corresponds to TRBD1 (6 bases). Looked up from germline, CDR1 is SGHNT and CDR2 is YYREEE (reference sequence). CDR3 length: 16 amino acids. V lost 4 bases and J 4 bases, leaving 20 bases between the germline ends. The CDR3 nucleotides read TGTGCCAGCAGCGGCCGGGGGCCTGGGGAGGGCACTGAAGCTTTCTTT. It codes for CASSGRGPGEGTEAFF.

This clone was seen only once. The chain carries TRBV5-1 and TRBJ2-5; D is undetermined. CDR1 and CDR2 from the germline V gene are SGHRS and YFSETQ. Trimming left V 2 bases short and J 2 bases short, with 10 bases between. CDR3 length: 14 residues. The CDR3 region is CASSFNSPQETQYF. The CDR3 DNA follows: TGCGCCAGCAGCTTTAATAGCCCGCAAGAGACCCAGTACTTC.

The chain couples TRBV5-5 to TRBJ2-2; D is uncertain. Germline-derived CDR1 and CDR2 are SGHKS and YYEKEE (reference sequence). This CDR3 comprises 15 residues. V was shortened by 0 bases and J by 5 bases, with 11 bases between the two germline ends. In DNA form, the CDR3 reads TGTGCCAGCAGCTTGGGAGTAGCAGCTACCGGGGAGCTGTTTTTT. It encodes CASSLGVAATGELFF.